The T cell receptor (beta chain) described here comes from a study of blood T cell repertoires in COVID-19. Enrolled through a virtual design, the participants were between 18 and 89 years of age and came from about two dozen US areas. Some clones are missing from TCRdb's copy, which holds only in-frame ones; the method was immunoSEQ multiplex PCR. The table includes over 120,000 clones, 75% to 80% detected once. The germline gives CDR1 SQVTM, CDR2 ANQGSEA. This CDR3 has 12 residues. The sequence was obtained from a woman aged 45 to 65 who had recovered from COVID-19. Material for sequencing was PBMCs or T cells enriched from blood (not recorded which). The chain recombines TRBV29-1 with TRBJ2-1; a possible D gene is TRBD1 (6 bases). The CDR3 reads CTEKKGGNEQFF. The CDR3 region has the DNA TGCACCGAGAAAAAAGGGGGAAATGAGCAGTTCTTC.